These 28 T cell receptor beta chains were sequenced from one sample in a study of CD8+ T cells in alopecia areata. RNA was isolated and reverse transcribed to cDNA, the sequencing template. Repertoires were generated with immunoSEQ multiplex PCR, while TCRdb's copy carries only in-frame clones and drops some. The sample includes around 120,000 clones, over 55% seen only once; the top ten take 4.5% to 6%. This sample's treatment: oral pan-JAK inhibitor, 5-10 mg twice daily. This specimen was CD4+ T cells sorted from blood, taken at week 4, from a patient treated with tofacitinib. These receptors were obtained from a human donor with alopecia areata.

This sequence joins TRBV6-1 and TRBJ1-1; tentative D call: TRBD1 (5 bases). The germline V gene encodes CDR1 MNHNS and CDR2 SASEGT. The CDR3 is 14 residues long. The V gene lost 8 bases and the J gene lost 5 bases, with 18 bases spanning the gap. CDR3 nucleotide sequence: TGTGCCAGCCAGCGTCAGGAGGGGTGGACTGAAGCTTTCTTT. Residues: CASQRQEGWTEAFF.

This chain links TRBV4-3 with TRBJ2-3; D may be TRBD1 (5 bases). The V end was cut by 5 bases, the J end by 3 bases, with 9 bases between. The CDR3 runs 13 residues. The germline gives CDR1 LGHNA, CDR2 YSLEER. CDR3 sequence: CASSSRVTDTQYF. CDR3 DNA: TGCGCCAGCAGCAGCAGGGTGACAGATACGCAGTATTTT.

This clone came up a few times. The chain recombines TRBV5-6 with TRBJ2-5; TRBD1 is a possible D gene (6 bases). Germline V lookup: CDR1 SGHDT, CDR2 YYEEEE. CDR3 length: 14 residues. The ends were cut back, 4 bases at V and 4 bases at J, with 14 bases in the middle. The CDR3 DNA sequence: TGTGCCAGCAGCGATCAGGGGCGCGTAGAGACCCAGTACTTC. Amino acids: CASSDQGRVETQYF.

The chain links TRBV28 to TRBJ2-7; weak D call: TRBD1 (7 bases). CDR3 size: 13 residues. Germline V gene sequence: CDR1 MDHEN, CDR2 SYDVKM. V lost 9 bases, J lost 6 bases, and 18 bases lay in between. DNA of the CDR3: TGTGCCAGTCAGCGCGGGACAGTCGGCGAGCAGTACTTC. This gives the protein CASQRGTVGEQYF.

The rearrangement joins TRBV18 to TRBJ2-5; the D gene could be TRBD1 or TRBD2 (5 bases each). Trimming pared 2 bases from V and 9 bases from J, leaving 19 bases between. The CDR3 is made up of 15 amino acids. Germline V gives CDR1 KGHSH, CDR2 LQKENI. CDR3 bases: TGTGCCAGCTCACCATCTGTTCAGGGACCCGGGGCCCAGTACTTC. This translates into CASSPSVQGPGAQYF. Complete variable domain (other parts from reference TRBV18 and TRBJ2-5): NAGVMQNPRHLVRRRGQEARLRCSPMKGHSHVYWYRQLPEEGLKFMVYLQKENIIDESGMPKERFSAEFPKEGPSILRIQQVVRGDSAAYFCASSPSVQGPGAQYFGPGTRLLVL.

This clone was picked up a small number of times. The rearrangement uses TRBV6-5 and TRBJ2-7; TRBD2 matches at 12 bases. Germline CDR1 reads MNHEY; CDR2 reads SVGAGI. Losses at the gene ends were 7 bases for V and 7 bases for J; bases not matched to a gene: 8. The CDR3 extends over 14 amino acids. CDR3 bases: TGTGCCAGCACCAAGAGACTAGCGGGAGATGAGCAGTACTTC. This gives the protein CASTKRLAGDEQYF.

The chain couples TRBV10-3 to TRBJ2-3; D is unresolved. From germline, CDR1 is ENHRY and CDR2 SYGVKD. V was cut by 5 bases and J by 1 base, with 10 bases left in between. The CDR3 contains 14 residues. CDR3 DNA: TGTGCCATCAGTTCGGACGGACGCACAGATACGCAGTATTTT. Its protein product is CAISSDGRTDTQYF.

V gene TRBV6-4 combines with J gene TRBJ2-3, with D perhaps TRBD1 or TRBD2 (5 bases each). V dropped 2 bases and J dropped 10 bases, with 13 bases sitting between them. The CDR3 length is 13 residues. Germline CDR1 reads MRHNA; CDR2 reads SNTAGT. CDR3 nucleotide sequence: TGTGCCAGCAGTGACAATTCCGGGACGGCGCAGTATTTT. Protein sequence: CASSDNSGTAQYF.

This clone was found once. The rearrangement joins TRBV28 to TRBJ1-1, with D perhaps TRBD1 (5 bases). Trimming removed 9 bases from V and 5 bases from J, with 16 bases in between. Germline values: CDR1 MDHEN, CDR2 SYDVKM. The CDR3 length is 13 residues. The CDR3 nucleotides read TGTGCCAGTCCGGGACCCGAGGGGACTGAAGCTTTCTTT. Translated, it gives CASPGPEGTEAFF. The variable domain in full, with the rest retrieved from reference TRBV28 and TRBJ1-1, is DVKVTQSSRYLVKRTGEKVFLECVQDMDHENMFWYRQDPGLGLRLIYFSYDVKMKEKGDIPEGYSVSREKKERFSLILESASTNQTSMYLCASPGPEGTEAFFGQGTRLTVV.

CDR3 sequence: CASSYGLAGYNEQFF. CDR3 bases: TGTGCCAGCAGCTACGGACTAGCGGGGTACAATGAGCAGTTCTTC. V and J are TRBV7-2 and TRBJ2-1; TRBD2 agrees at 12 bases. Trimming removed 4 bases from V and 4 bases from J; junction bases left unmatched: 2. Germline V gene sequence: CDR1 SGHTA, CDR2 FQGNSA. This CDR3 region has 15 residues.

This clone was observed a single time. The V gene is TRBV5-1, the J gene TRBJ2-1, with TRBD2 as a possible D gene (6 bases). Germline CDR1 SGHRS, CDR2 YFSETQ. This CDR3 is built from 15 residues. V lost 4 bases and J lost 8, with 19 bases in between. The CDR3 here is CASSQGLIEGDEQFF. Written as DNA, the CDR3 is TGCGCCAGCAGCCAGGGACTTATCGAGGGTGATGAGCAGTTCTTC.

The chain combines TRBV7-2 with TRBJ2-7, with a tentative D call TRBD1 (6 bases). Germline V gives CDR1 SGHTA, CDR2 FQGNSA. This CDR3 is 14 amino acids long. Trimming removed 0 bases at V and 4 bases at J, with 10 bases between. CDR3 sequence: CASSLARTVYEQYF. As DNA, the CDR3 is TGTGCCAGCAGCTTAGCCAGGACAGTTTACGAGCAGTACTTC.

The V gene is TRBV2, the J gene TRBJ2-1; D might be TRBD1 (6 bases). The CDR3 has 14 residues. Trimming took 10 bases from V and 0 from J, leaving 13 bases between them. The V gene's germline CDR1 is SNHLY and CDR2 FYNNEI. The CDR3, as DNA: TGTGCCACCGGACAGATGAGCTCCTACAATGAGCAGTTCTTC. This codes for CATGQMSSYNEQFF. Supplemented by reference TRBV2 and TRBJ2-1, the full variable domain reads EPEVTQTPSHQVTQMGQEVILRCVPISNHLYFYWYRQILGQKVEFLVSFYNNEISEKSEIFDDQFSVERPDGSNFTLKIRSTKLEDSAMYFCATGQMSSYNEQFFGPGTRLTVL.

This clone was observed a single time. J is TRBJ1-1 and V is TRBV30; D might be TRBD1 (6 bases). The CDR3 sequence is 13 residues long. V was clipped by 2 bases and J by 3 bases, with 10 bases between them. The germline V gene encodes CDR1 GTSNPN and CDR2 SVGIG (reference sequence). The chain's CDR3 is CAWSRTVYTEAFF. The CDR3 DNA reads as TGTGCCTGGAGTCGGACAGTCTACACTGAAGCTTTCTTT.

V and J are TRBV7-2 and TRBJ1-1; D unresolved. This CDR3 spans 14 amino acids. Germline V CDR1 and CDR2: SGHTA, FQGNSA. Trimming removed 5 bases at V and 5 bases at J, with 15 bases between. The DNA of the CDR3 is TGTGCCAGCAGCCGAGGGCAAGGATGGACTGAAGCTTTCTTT. Its translation is CASSRGQGWTEAFF.

The V and J genes are TRBV4-1 and TRBJ2-2; tentative D call: TRBD2 (6 bases). The CDR3 has 15 residues. Germline CDR1 and CDR2: MGHRA and YSYEKL. V was trimmed by 4 bases and J by 4 bases, leaving 13 bases between them. CDR3 region: CASSPGRGATGELFF. The CDR3 nucleotides read TGCGCCAGCAGCCCCGGGCGGGGAGCCACCGGGGAGCTGTTTTTT.

In regard to this clone: Other DNA sequences from this sample encode an identical CDR3 as well. The chain is built from TRBV7-2 and TRBJ2-5; D remains ambiguous. V was clipped by 6 bases and J by 5 bases, with 7 bases between them. CDR3 length equals 11 residues. Germline CDR1 reads SGHTA; CDR2 reads FQGNSA. The CDR3 spells CASSFRETQYF. The CDR3 DNA reads as TGTGCCAGCAGTTTCCGTGAGACCCAGTACTTC.

The V gene is TRBV25-1, the J gene TRBJ1-2, with D uncertain. Deletions cut 5 bases from V and 8 bases from J, with 15 bases between. The CDR3 contains 13 residues. Germline values: CDR1 MGHDK, CDR2 SYGVNS. The CDR3 here is CASSRYGIGGYTF. The CDR3, as DNA: TGTGCCAGCAGTAGGTACGGGATTGGAGGCTACACCTTC.

This clone appeared a few times. J is TRBJ2-7 and V is TRBV27, with 12 bases identical to TRBD1. From germline, CDR1 is MNHEY and CDR2 SMNVEV (reference sequence). This CDR3 spans 13 amino acids. The V and J ends lost 8 bases and 7 bases, in that order; junction bases with no gene match: 6. For the CDR3, the DNA is TGTGCCAGCGGGACAGGGGGCATCGGGGAGCAGTACTTC. This encodes CASGTGGIGEQYF.

The rearrangement joins TRBV5-1 to TRBJ1-2, with D tentatively TRBD1 (5 bases). This CDR3 comprises 14 residues. Trimming removed 2 bases at V and 4 bases at J, with 12 bases between. Germline lookup yields CDR1 SGHRS and CDR2 YFSETQ. In DNA, the CDR3 is TGCGCCAGCAGCTTAACCACAGGCTCCTATGGCTACACCTTC. It translates to CASSLTTGSYGYTF.

The rearrangement links TRBV28 to TRBJ2-1; tentatively, D is TRBD1 (6 bases). The CDR3 length is 13 residues. Trimming left V 2 bases short and J 4 bases short, with 6 bases between. CDR1 and CDR2 from the germline V gene are MDHEN and SYDVKM. CDR3 sequence: CASSLGQYNEQFF. CDR3 sequence (DNA): TGTGCCAGCAGTTTAGGACAGTACAATGAGCAGTTCTTC.

The chain recombines TRBV30 with TRBJ2-7; D is unclear. CDR1 is GTSNPN and CDR2 is SVGIG in the germline V gene (reference sequence). Trimming stripped 3 bases from V and 2 bases from J, with 5 bases between. CDR3 length: 11 amino acids. CDR3 DNA sequence: TGTGCCTGGAGCCTTCCCTACGAGCAGTACTTC. Residues: CAWSLPYEQYF.

The rearrangement links TRBV29-1 to TRBJ2-7; D is perhaps TRBD2 (5 bases). V lost 3 bases and J 3 bases, leaving 6 bases between the germline ends. The CDR3 is 11 residues long. Looked up from germline, CDR1 is SQVTM and CDR2 is ANQGSEA. As DNA, the CDR3 is TGCAGCGTTGAGGAGGACTACGAGCAGTACTTC. It translates to CSVEEDYEQYF.

The genes are TRBV30 and TRBJ2-2; D remains unclear. Trimming took off 3 bases at V and 1 base at J, with 9 bases between the two ends. CDR3 length: 14 amino acids. Germline CDR1 is GTSNPN and CDR2 is SVGIG (reference sequence). The DNA of the CDR3 is TGTGCCTGGAGATCACAGATGAACACCGGGGAGCTGTTTTTT. It encodes CAWRSQMNTGELFF.

This clone occurred a few times. For the CDR3, the DNA is TGTGCCAGCAGCACCCTCGGGACAGTTGGATATGGCTACACCTTC. Amino acid sequence: CASSTLGTVGYGYTF. The chain links TRBV7-9 to TRBJ1-2; the match to TRBD1 covers 7 bases. CDR1 is SEHNR, CDR2 FQNEAQ, per germline (reference sequence). V lost 5 bases and J lost 5; bases outside the gene matches: 11. The CDR3 runs 15 residues. Looking up the rest from reference TRBV7-9 and TRBJ1-2 gives the full variable domain: DTGVSQNPRHKITKRGQNVTFRCDPISEHNRLYWYRQTLGQGPEFLTYFQNEAQLEKSRLLSDRFSAERPKGSFSTLEIQRTEQGDSAMYLCASSTLGTVGYGYTFGSGTRLTVV.

This clone has a single count. The chain combines TRBV30 with TRBJ2-5; 8 nucleotides agree with TRBD1. Germline V gene data show CDR1 as GTSNPN and CDR2 as SVGIG (reference sequence). V lost 2 bases, J lost 5 bases, and 16 bases stayed unmatched. The CDR3 is made up of 17 amino acids. CDR3 sequence reads: CAWSRTGNKGAWETQYF. The DNA for the CDR3 is TGTGCCTGGAGTAGGACAGGGAACAAGGGTGCATGGGAGACCCAGTACTTC.

The gene calls are TRBV5-1 and TRBJ1-5; no clear D gene. Between the trimmed V and J ends, which lost 0 bases and 0 bases, there was a span of 4 bases. The germline V gene encodes CDR1 SGHRS and CDR2 YFSETQ. The CDR3 contains 14 residues. The CDR3 protein is CASSLDGSNQPQHF. The CDR3 region has the DNA TGCGCCAGCAGCTTGGACGGTAGCAATCAGCCCCAGCATTTT.

The chain carries TRBV27 and TRBJ2-7; no reliable D call. Germline V CDR1 and CDR2: MNHEY, SMNVEV (reference sequence). V was cut by 6 bases and J by 0 bases, with 12 bases left in between. This CDR3 region has 14 residues. The CDR3 nucleotides are TGTGCCAGCAGGAGTAGCTGGAGCTCCTACGAGCAGTACTTC. Amino acids: CASRSSWSSYEQYF.